Listed below are T cell receptor beta chains from one sample, sequenced in a study of T cell responses to AZD1222 COVID-19 vaccine. Profiling relied on immunoSEQ multiplex PCR, and the TCRdb table lists in-frame clones only, not all of them. This sample has roughly 95,000 clones, with approximately 90% found just once. The sequences come from peripheral blood, collected on day 0 of AZD1222 vaccination. The source is an adult in good health. CDR3s leave out the opening cysteine and the closing phenylalanine or tryptophan. Expanded clones get a size class; other rows say once, few or many, or leave the size out.

V gene,clone size,J gene,CDR3 protein
TRBV30,-,TRBJ2-5,AWRKGGASVETQY
TRBV5-1,-,TRBJ1-4,ASSQILLEQLNEKLF
TRBV7-8,-,TRBJ1-1,ASSLSSSGNTEAF
TRBV6-5,-,TRBJ1-1,ASSTGALTEAF
TRBV2,once,TRBJ2-5,ASSEGETQY
TRBV7-3,-,TRBJ2-2,ASSGTSGSVRTNTGELF
TRBV5-1,-,TRBJ1-4,ASSPRDPSREKLF
TRBV11-2,once,TRBJ1-6,ASSLDGTGAG
TRBV19,-,TRBJ1-5,ASSRTGLGSNQPQH
TRBV11-2,-,TRBJ2-7,ASSLGRQGAAYEQY
TRBV14,-,TRBJ1-3,ASSQRQRSSGNTIY
TRBV9,-,TRBJ2-6,ASSGGWSGANVLT
TRBV27,-,TRBJ1-5,ASSTTGVRNQPQH
TRBV4-1,once,TRBJ2-1,ASSRGQAAYNEQF
TRBV7-8,-,TRBJ1-5,ASSLVSQPQH
TRBV20-1,once,TRBJ1-5,SAKGREPQH
TRBV6-2/TRBV6-3,-,TRBJ1-1,ASSSGQGTEAF
TRBV10-3,-,TRBJ1-2,AISEFNYGYT
TRBV18,-,TRBJ2-1,ASSSYVGDLYNEQF
TRBV19,-,TRBJ1-5,ASSTDGGGNQPQH
TRBV11-2,-,TRBJ2-7,ASSLEPRPTRPSSYEQY
TRBV27,-,TRBJ2-1,ASSSLSYNEQF
TRBV7-8,-,TRBJ1-5,ASSLVDSSNQPQH
TRBV5-6,-,TRBJ2-1,ASSSGTSGDFTYNEQF
TRBV11-2,-,TRBJ2-2,ASSLEVRGAGELF
TRBV5-1,-,TRBJ2-7,ASSLVRGLAYEQY